The following is a T cell receptor beta chain sequence with its context. The record originates from a study of cytomegalovirus exposure and HLA in healthy donors. When sampled, the donors appeared nominally healthy, though they likely had unrecorded immune exposures. Primers included in the PCR were 60 Vbeta and 13 Jbeta primers. Clones were read by immunoSEQ multiplex PCR, and TCRdb kept only the in-frame ones, dropping some. The table has some 120,000 clones, approximately 80% seen once; the top ten hold 1% to 1.5%. There are 12 residues in the CDR3. V gave up 3 bases and J gave up 4 bases, with 4 bases separating them. Germline V gene sequence: CDR1 ENHRY, CDR2 SYGVKD.

The clonotype originates from a man between 50 and 59 years old in good health and CMV-seronegative. The rearrangement joins TRBV10-3 to TRBJ2-1; D gene uncertain. Sequencing used PBMCs. CDR3 DNA: TGTGCCATCAGTGATCGGTACAATGAGCAGTTCTTC. Residues: CAISDRYNEQFF.